Below are 9 T cell receptor beta chains sequenced from a single sample in a study of Ad26.COV2.S vaccination and SARS-CoV-2 variants. Profiled with immunoSEQ multiplex PCR; TCRdb holds only in-frame clones, not every one. The sample yields approximately 480,000 clones, roughly 89% seen once. This sample's treatment: some 19 received Ad26.COV2.S at low or high dose, single or two shots; about 5 received placebo; per-sample allocation not given. Sampling took place 63 days after the first vaccine or placebo injection. The sequencing used peripheral blood, collected in a trial of Ad26.COV2.S vaccine versus placebo. The receptors here all came from a person aged 18-60 years who received the Ad26.COV2.S COVID-19 vaccine or a placebo.

The rearrangement links TRBV6-2 or TRBV6-3 to TRBJ2-3; 15 positions match TRBD2. This CDR3 region has 15 residues. Trimming removed 6 bases from V and 5 bases from J; junction bases left unmatched: 3. CDR1 MNHEY and CDR2 SVGEGT come from the germline V gene. CDR3 sequence (DNA): TGTGCCAGCAGCATGGGACTAGCGGGAGGAGATACGCAGTATTTT. The encoded protein is CASSMGLAGGDTQYF.

The rearrangement joins TRBV28 to TRBJ2-3; D is unclear. The CDR3 contains 16 residues. From germline, CDR1 is MDHEN and CDR2 SYDVKM. V gave up 6 bases and J gave up 2 bases, with 18 bases separating them. The CDR3, as DNA: TGTGCCAGCAGCCTCCGCCTTCCTCTGATCACAGATACGCAGTATTTT. Protein sequence: CASSLRLPLITDTQYF.

The chain combines TRBV18 with TRBJ1-5; D is perhaps TRBD1 (5 bases). Germline V gene sequence: CDR1 KGHSH, CDR2 LQKENI. The CDR3 contains 13 residues. The V and J ends lost 8 bases and 6 bases respectively, with 14 bases between them. The CDR3 region has the DNA TGTGCCAGCGCAAATGGGGGGGGTCAGCCCCAGCATTTT. It specifies CASANGGGQPQHF.

The chain combines TRBV7-2 with TRBJ1-2; perhaps TRBD1 as D (6 bases). Germline-derived CDR1 and CDR2 are SGHTA and FQGNSA. The CDR3 is 15 amino acids. Trimming took 6 bases from V and 10 from J, leaving 24 bases between them. The CDR3 DNA sequence: TGTGCCAGCAGAATTCTAGGGGGTTCCCTGGGTGTCTACACCTTC. This gives the protein CASRILGGSLGVYTF.

The chain employs TRBV19 and TRBJ2-7; TRBD1 might be the D (6 bases). With 8 bases removed from V and 6 bases from J, the gap between germline ends came to 14 bases. Looked up from germline, CDR1 is LNHDA and CDR2 is SQIVND (reference sequence). The CDR3 runs 12 residues. The CDR3 region is CASSDRFSEQYF. The CDR3 nucleotides read TGTGCCAGTTCCGACAGGTTCTCCGAGCAGTACTTC.

The V gene is TRBV29-1, the J gene TRBJ2-1, with D possibly called TRBD1 or TRBD2 (5 bases each). This CDR3 is built from 13 residues. Germline V gene data show CDR1 as SQVTM and CDR2 as ANQGSEA. Trimming shortened V by 7 bases and J by 8 bases, and 18 bases separated the two germline ends. The CDR3 reads CSGRDDKNHEQFF. CDR3 coding DNA: TGCAGCGGACGGGACGACAAAAACCATGAGCAGTTCTTC.

The genes are TRBV3-1 (or the pseudogene TRBV3-2) and TRBJ1-2; D not certain. V shed 4 bases and J shed 5 bases, with 14 bases lying between them. This CDR3 comprises 14 residues. In germline, CDR1 is LGHDT, CDR2 YNNKEL (reference sequence). The CDR3 region is CASSPNIHSYGYTF. The CDR3 DNA reads as TGTGCCAGCAGCCCCAACATACATTCGTATGGCTACACCTTC.

The chain uses TRBV28 and TRBJ1-5; D gene unclear. V lost 3 bases, J lost 9 bases, and 9 bases lay in between. The CDR3 covers 12 residues. Germline V gene data show CDR1 as MDHEN and CDR2 as SYDVKM. The CDR3 loop is CASSFLVLPQHF. The CDR3 DNA sequence: TGTGCCAGCAGTTTCCTAGTTTTGCCCCAGCATTTT.

V gene TRBV30 combines with J gene TRBJ2-5; possible D gene TRBD1, 7 bases. Deletions cut 5 bases from V and 1 base from J, with 11 bases between. Germline V CDR1 and CDR2: GTSNPN, SVGIG (reference sequence). The CDR3 extends over 13 amino acids. CDR3 in DNA: TGTGCCTGGTCAGGGGGACTCCAAGAGACCCAGTACTTC. Protein product: CAWSGGLQETQYF.